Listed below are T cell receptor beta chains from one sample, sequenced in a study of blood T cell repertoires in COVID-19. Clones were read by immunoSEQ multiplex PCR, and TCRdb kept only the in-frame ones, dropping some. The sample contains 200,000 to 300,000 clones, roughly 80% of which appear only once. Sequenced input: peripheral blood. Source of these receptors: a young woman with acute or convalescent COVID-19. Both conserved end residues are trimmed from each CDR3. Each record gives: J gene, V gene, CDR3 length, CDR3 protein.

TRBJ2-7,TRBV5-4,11,ASSLDRAYEQY
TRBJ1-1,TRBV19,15,ASSILGTGRMNTEAF
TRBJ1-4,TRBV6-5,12,ASSSGGLGEKLF
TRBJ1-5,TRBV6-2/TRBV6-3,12,ASSYVSGRQPQH
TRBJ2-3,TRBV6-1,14,ASREKTSGSTDTQY
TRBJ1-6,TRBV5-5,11,ASSYQGNSPLH
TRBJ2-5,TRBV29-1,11,SVEVGLAGTQY
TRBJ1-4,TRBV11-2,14,ASSSLGEGANEKLF
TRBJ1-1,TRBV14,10,ASSPGETEAF
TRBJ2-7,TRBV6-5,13,ASSTPGQGGYEQY
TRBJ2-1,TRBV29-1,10,SVSNTTGRQF
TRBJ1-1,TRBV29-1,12,SSQAGIPNTEAF
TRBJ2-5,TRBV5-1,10,ASSPSQETQY
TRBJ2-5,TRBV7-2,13,ASSLALGQFETQY
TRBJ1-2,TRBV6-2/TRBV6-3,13,ASSYVDRGDYGYT
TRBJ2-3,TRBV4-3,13,ASSQARGWTDTQY
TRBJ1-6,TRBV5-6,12,ASSLLQNNSPLH
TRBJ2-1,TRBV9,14,ASSASGGPPGNEQF
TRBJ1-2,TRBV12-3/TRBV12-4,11,ASRAGPSYGYT
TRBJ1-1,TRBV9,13,ASSELSRLNTEAF
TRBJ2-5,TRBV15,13,ATSSVRQGGETQY
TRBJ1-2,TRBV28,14,ASSSPPPQGTYGYT
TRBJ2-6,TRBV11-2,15,ASSPVVGDSGANVLT
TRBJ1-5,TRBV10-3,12,ATSGTTSNQPQH
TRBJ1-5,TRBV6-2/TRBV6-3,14,ASSYPRVNSNQPQH
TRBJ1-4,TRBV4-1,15,ASSQQPTGHFFEKLF
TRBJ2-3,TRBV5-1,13,ASSFRREGTDTQY
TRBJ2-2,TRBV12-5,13,ASGLVTGQTGELF
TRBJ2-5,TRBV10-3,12,AAGLGGTQETQY
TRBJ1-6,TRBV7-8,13,ASSFYNRVVSPLH
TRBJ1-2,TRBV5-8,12,ASTKWRADYGYT
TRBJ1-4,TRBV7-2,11,ASSPTVVEKLF
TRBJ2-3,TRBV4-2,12,ASSQGTSGFTQY
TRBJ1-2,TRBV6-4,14,ASSDSASQGFYGYT
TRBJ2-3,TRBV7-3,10,ASSLGLDTQY
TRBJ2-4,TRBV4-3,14,ASSQDPPGQGNIQY
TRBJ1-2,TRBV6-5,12,ASSFGQDGYGYT
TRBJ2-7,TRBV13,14,ASSLALAGGLREQY
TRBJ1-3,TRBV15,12,ATSRANSGNTIY
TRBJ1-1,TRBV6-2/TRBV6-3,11,ASSGRGAFEAF
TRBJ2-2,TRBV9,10,ASSGLIGELF